This T cell receptor beta chain was profiled in a study of T cells in women clearing cervical HPV infection. With respect to this clone: No antigen is known for it. The CDR3 end falls 3 residues outside the read, so it is completed with the germline J gene.

The CDR3 length is 16 residues. Trimming cost V 7 bases and J 5 bases, with 20 bases left between them. CDR1 is SNHLY, CDR2 FYNNEI, per germline. Study conclusions and caveats: Richness plus V gene abundances separated cases from controls with AUC around 0.79.

immunoSEQ multiplex PCR used an average of 1200 ng genomic DNA. Libraries were prepared by immunoSEQ multiplex PCR; TCRdb keeps only in-frame clonotypes and omits some of them. Across under 20,000 clones, the top ten clones capture less than 3.5% of the sample. This chain connects TRBV2 to TRBJ2-2, with D tentatively TRBD2 (7 bases). This clonotype originated in a woman aged 18 to 69 with a cervical HPV16 infection that either progressed to CIN3+ or cleared (not recorded which). Input material: blood buffy coat. CDR3 amino acids: CASTPRGGGVTGELFF. CDR3 DNA (partial): TGTGCCAGCACCCCCAGAGGGGGAGGGGTGACCGGGGAG.